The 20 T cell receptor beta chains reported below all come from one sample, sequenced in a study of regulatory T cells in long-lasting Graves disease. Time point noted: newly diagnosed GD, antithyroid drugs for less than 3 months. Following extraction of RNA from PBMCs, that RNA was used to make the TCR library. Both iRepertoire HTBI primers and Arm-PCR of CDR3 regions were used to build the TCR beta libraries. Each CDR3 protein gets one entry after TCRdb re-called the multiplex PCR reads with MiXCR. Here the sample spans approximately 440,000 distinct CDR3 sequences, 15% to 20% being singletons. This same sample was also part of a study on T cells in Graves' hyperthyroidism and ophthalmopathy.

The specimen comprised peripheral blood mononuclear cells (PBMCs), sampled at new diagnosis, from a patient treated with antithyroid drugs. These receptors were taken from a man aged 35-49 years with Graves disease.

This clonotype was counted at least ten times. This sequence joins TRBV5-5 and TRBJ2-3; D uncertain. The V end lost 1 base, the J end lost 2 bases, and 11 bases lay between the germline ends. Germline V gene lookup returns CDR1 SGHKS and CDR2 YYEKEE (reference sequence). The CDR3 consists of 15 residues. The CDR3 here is CASSLPMGNTDTQYF. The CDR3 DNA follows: TGTGCCAGCAGCTTGCCGATGGGAAACACAGATACGCAGTATTTT.

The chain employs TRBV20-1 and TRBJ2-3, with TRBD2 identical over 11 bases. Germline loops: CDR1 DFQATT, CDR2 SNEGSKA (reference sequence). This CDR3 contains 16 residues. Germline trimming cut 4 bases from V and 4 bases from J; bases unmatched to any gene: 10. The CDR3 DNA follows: TGCAGTGCTACTTCACTAGCGGGAGACGGTGCAGATACGCAGTATTTT. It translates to CSATSLAGDGADTQYF.

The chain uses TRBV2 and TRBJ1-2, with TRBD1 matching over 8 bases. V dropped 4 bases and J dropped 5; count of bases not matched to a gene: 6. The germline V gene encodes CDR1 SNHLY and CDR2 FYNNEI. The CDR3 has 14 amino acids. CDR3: CASSGDRGKYGYTF. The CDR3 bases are TGTGCCAGCAGTGGCGACAGGGGTAAATATGGCTACACCTTC. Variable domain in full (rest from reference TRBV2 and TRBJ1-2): EPEVTQTPSHQVTQMGQEVILRCVPISNHLYFYWYRQILGQKVEFLVSFYNNEISEKSEIFDDQFSVERPDGSNFTLKIRSTKLEDSAMYFCASSGDRGKYGYTFGSGTRLTVV.

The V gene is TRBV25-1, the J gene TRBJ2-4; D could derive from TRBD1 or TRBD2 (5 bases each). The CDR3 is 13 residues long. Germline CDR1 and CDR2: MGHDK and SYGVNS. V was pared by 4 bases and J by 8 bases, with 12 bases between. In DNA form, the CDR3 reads TGTGCCAGCAGTGCACGGGACGGGGACATTCAGTACTTC. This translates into CASSARDGDIQYF.

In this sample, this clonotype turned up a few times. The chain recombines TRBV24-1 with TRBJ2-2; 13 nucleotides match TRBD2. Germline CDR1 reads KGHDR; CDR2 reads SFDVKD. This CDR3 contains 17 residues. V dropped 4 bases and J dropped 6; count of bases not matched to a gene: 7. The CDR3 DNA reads TGTGCCACCAGTGAACAGGGACTAGCGGGAATCCCCGGGGAGCTGTTTTTT. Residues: CATSEQGLAGIPGELFF.

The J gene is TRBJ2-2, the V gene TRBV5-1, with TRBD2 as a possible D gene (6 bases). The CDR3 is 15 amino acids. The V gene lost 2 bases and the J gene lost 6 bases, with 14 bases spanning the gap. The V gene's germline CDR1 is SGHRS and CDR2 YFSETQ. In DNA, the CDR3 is TGCGCCAGCAGCTTTGGAGGGAGTCCAGCCGGGGAGCTGTTTTTT. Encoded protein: CASSFGGSPAGELFF.

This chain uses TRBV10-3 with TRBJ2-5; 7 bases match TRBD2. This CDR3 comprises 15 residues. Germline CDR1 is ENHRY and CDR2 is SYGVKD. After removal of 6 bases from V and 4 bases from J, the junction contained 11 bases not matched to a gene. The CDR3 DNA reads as TGTGCCATCAGGGGGGGGGACTTGCGTGGAGAGACCCAGTACTTC. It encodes CAIRGGDLRGETQYF.

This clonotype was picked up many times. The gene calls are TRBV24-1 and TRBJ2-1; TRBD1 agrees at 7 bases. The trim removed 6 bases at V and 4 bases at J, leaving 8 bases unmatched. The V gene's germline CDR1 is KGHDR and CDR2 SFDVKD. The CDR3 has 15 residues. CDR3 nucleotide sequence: TGTGCCACCAGTAAGGGGGCGGGTGGGTACAATGAGCAGTTCTTC. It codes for CATSKGAGGYNEQFF.

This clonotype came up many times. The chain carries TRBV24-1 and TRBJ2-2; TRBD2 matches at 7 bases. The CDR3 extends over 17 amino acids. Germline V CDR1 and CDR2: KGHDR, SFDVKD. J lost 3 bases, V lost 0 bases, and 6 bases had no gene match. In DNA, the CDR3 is TGTGCCACCAGTGATTTGAGCGGCGGGGGTCACACCGGGGAGCTGTTTTTT. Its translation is CATSDLSGGGHTGELFF.

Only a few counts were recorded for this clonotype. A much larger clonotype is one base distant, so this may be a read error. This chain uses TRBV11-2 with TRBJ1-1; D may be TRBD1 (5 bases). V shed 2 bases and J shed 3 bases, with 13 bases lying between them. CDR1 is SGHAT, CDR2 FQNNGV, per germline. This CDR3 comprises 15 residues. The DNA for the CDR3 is TGTGCCAGCAGCTTACGCCGCACGGGGCACACTGAAGCTTTCTTT. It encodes CASSLRRTGHTEAFF.

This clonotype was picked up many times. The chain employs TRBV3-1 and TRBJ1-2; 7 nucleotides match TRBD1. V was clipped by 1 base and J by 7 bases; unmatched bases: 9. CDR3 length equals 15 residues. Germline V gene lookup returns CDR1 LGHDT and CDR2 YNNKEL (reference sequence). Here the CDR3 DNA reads TGTGCCAGCAGCCAAGGTTTCGAGGGGGCTCGTGGCTACACCTTC. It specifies CASSQGFEGARGYTF.

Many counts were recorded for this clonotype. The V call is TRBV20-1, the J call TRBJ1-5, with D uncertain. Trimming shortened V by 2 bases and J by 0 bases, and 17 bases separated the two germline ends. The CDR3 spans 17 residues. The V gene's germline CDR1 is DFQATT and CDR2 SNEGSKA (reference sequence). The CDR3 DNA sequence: TGCAGTGCTAGACCCCGTGGGAGGGTAGATAGCAATCAGCCCCAGCATTTT. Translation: CSARPRGRVDSNQPQHF.

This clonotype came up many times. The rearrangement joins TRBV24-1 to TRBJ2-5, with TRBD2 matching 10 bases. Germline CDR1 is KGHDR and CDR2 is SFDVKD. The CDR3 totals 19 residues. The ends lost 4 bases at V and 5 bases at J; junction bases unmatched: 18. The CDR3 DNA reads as TGTGCCACCAGTGACCGTGGCCACGGGGCTAGCGGGAGTTGCGAGACCCAGTACTTC. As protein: CATSDRGHGASGSCETQYF.

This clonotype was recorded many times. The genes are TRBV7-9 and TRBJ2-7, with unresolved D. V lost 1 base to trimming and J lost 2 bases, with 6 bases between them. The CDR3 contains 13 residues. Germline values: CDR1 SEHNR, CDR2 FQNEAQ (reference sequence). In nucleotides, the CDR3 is TGTGCCAGCAGCTTAGGCGCTACCTACGAGCAGTACTTC. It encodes CASSLGATYEQYF.

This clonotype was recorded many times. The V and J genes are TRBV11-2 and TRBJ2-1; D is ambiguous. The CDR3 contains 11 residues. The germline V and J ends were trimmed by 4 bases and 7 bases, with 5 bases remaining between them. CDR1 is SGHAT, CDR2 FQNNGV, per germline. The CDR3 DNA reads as TGTGCCAGCAGCTCCACTAATGAGCAGTTCTTC. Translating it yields CASSSTNEQFF.

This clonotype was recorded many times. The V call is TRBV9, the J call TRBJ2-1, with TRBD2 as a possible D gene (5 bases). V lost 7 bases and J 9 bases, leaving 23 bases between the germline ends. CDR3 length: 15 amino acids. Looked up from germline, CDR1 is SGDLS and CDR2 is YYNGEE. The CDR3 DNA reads TGTGCCAGCTCCCTTGAAGGACTCGACTTCGGTGAGCAGTTCTTC. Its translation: CASSLEGLDFGEQFF.

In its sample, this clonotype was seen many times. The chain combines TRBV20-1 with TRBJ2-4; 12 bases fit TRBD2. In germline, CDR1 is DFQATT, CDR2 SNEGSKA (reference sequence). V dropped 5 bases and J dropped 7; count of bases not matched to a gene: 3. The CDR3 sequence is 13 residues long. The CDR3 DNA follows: TGCAGTGCTCCTAGCGGGAGGGAGAACATTCAGTACTTC. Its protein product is CSAPSGRENIQYF.

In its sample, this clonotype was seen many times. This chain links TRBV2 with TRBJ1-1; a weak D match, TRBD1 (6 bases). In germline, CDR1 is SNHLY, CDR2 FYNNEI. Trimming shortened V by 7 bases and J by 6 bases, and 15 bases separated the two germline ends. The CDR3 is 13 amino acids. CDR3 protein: CASTDRIRAEAFF. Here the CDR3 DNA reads TGTGCCAGCACTGACAGGATCAGGGCTGAAGCTTTCTTT.

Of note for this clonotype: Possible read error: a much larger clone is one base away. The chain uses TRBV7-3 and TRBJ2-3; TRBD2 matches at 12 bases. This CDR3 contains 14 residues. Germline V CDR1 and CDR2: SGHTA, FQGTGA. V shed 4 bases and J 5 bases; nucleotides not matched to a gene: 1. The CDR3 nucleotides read TGTGCCAGCAGCTCGGGACTAGCGGGAGATACGCAGTATTTT. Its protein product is CASSSGLAGDTQYF.

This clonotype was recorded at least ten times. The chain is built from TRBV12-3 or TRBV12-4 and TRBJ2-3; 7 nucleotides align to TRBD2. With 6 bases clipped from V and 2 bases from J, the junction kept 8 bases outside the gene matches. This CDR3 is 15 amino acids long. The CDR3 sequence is CASRRSSGTTDTQYF. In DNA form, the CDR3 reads TGTGCCAGCAGACGTTCTAGCGGAACCACAGATACGCAGTATTTT.